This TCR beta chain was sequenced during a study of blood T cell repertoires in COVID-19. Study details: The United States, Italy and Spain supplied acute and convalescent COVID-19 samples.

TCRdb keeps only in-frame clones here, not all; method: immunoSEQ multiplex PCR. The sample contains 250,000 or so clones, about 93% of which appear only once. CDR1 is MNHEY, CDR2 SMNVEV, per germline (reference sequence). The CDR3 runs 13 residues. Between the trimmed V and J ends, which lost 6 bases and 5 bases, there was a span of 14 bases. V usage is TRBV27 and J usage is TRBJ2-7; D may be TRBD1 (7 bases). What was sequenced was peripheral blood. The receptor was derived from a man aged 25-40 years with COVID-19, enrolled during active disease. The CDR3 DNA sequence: TGTGCCAGCAGATATCAGGGGGGCCACGAGCAGTACTTC. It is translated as CASRYQGGHEQYF.